The rows below give T cell receptor beta chains drawn from one sample of a study of blood T cell repertoires in COVID-19. TCRdb keeps only in-frame clones here, not all; method: immunoSEQ multiplex PCR. The sample includes about 62,000 clones, over 75% of them seen just once. The sample consisted of peripheral blood. The receptor set was obtained from a woman aged 55-70 years with COVID-19, enrolled during active disease. CDR3s include the opening cysteine and the closing phenylalanine or tryptophan. The D gene is left open where the match is weak. Clone size is not always given. Where it is, it says once, few, many or a class for expanded clones.

TRBV7-2,14,.,TRBJ1-2,.,CASSPGSTNYGYTF,TGTGCCAGCAGCCCCGGGTCAACTAACTATGGCTACACCTTC
TRBV5-4,17,.,TRBJ2-2,TRBD2,CASSLAASGPNTGELFF,TGTGCCAGCAGCTTGGCCGCTAGCGGGCCGAACACCGGGGAGCTGTTTTTT
TRBV30,16,.,TRBJ1-2,TRBD1,CAWSPRGQPVTGGYTF,TGTGCCTGGAGTCCTCGGGGACAGCCGGTGACTGGTGGCTACACCTTC
TRBV29-1,12,.,TRBJ2-5,TRBD1,CSVRDREETQYF,TGCAGCGTTCGGGACAGGGAAGAGACCCAGTACTTC
TRBV11-1,15,few,TRBJ2-7,TRBD1,CASSLPDRVLGEQYF,TGTGCCAGCAGCTTACCGGACAGGGTGTTGGGCGAGCAGTACTTC
TRBV7-9,13,.,TRBJ1-2,.,CASSPGQLYGYTF,TGTGCCAGCAGCCCCGGACAGCTCTATGGCTACACCTTC
TRBV28,15,.,TRBJ1-6,.,CASSFSRRANSPLHF,TGTGCCAGCAGTTTCTCCAGACGAGCGAATTCACCCCTCCACTTT
TRBV19,14,once,TRBJ1-3,.,CASSDGGRLNTIYF,TGTGCCAGTAGTGACGGCGGTCGACTAAACACCATATATTTT
TRBV30,15,.,TRBJ1-1,.,CAWSVGYVDSIEAFF,TGTGCCTGGAGTGTAGGTTACGTGGACAGCATTGAAGCTTTCTTT
TRBV7-9,15,.,TRBJ2-1,.,CASSHQGSSYNEQFF,TGTGCCAGCAGCCACCAGGGGAGCTCCTACAATGAGCAGTTCTTC
TRBV2,14,.,TRBJ1-2,TRBD1,CASSTRGRGYGYTF,TGTGCCAGCAGTACCAGGGGGCGCGGCTATGGCTACACCTTC
TRBV14,16,.,TRBJ1-1,.,CASSQSYRVRNTEAFF,TGTGCCAGCAGCCAATCCTACAGGGTTCGGAACACTGAAGCTTTCTTT
TRBV24-1,14,.,TRBJ2-1,.,CATSDLDSYNEQFF,TGTGCCACCAGTGATCTGGACAGCTACAATGAGCAGTTCTTC
TRBV19,18,.,TRBJ1-3,TRBD1,CASRGGQGSGGPGNTIYF,TGTGCCAGTAGAGGGGGACAGGGATCTGGCGGGCCTGGAAACACCATATATTTT
TRBV6-5,13,.,TRBJ1-1,TRBD1,CASRRQGYAEAFF,TGTGCCAGCAGACGACAGGGTTACGCTGAAGCTTTCTTT
TRBV30,14,.,TRBJ2-4,TRBD1,CAWSRTGVANIQYF,TGTGCCTGGAGTCGTACAGGGGTCGCAAACATTCAGTACTTC
TRBV12-3/TRBV12-4,11,.,TRBJ1-4,.,CASSFLERLFF,TGTGCCAGCAGTTTCCTGGAGAGGCTGTTTTTT
TRBV6-2/TRBV6-3,17,.,TRBJ2-1,TRBD2,CASSSRSGRMGRNEQFF,TGTGCCAGCAGTTCCCGTAGCGGGAGGATGGGTCGGAATGAGCAGTTCTTC
TRBV18,14,.,TRBJ2-7,TRBD1,CASSPGDRGYEQYF,TGTGCCAGCTCACCCGGGGACAGGGGCTACGAGCAGTACTTC